Listed here are 15 T cell receptor beta chains from one sample, sequenced in a study of OX40 agonist ivuxolimab in advanced cancers. The data were produced by immunoSEQ multiplex PCR, yet TCRdb's version contains in-frame clones alone and is incomplete. The data contain some 38,000 clones, 80% to 90% of them singletons. The material was CD4+ or CD8+ T cells sorted from blood, obtained in a trial of the OX40 agonist ivuxolimab. The receptors shown here come from an adult with an advanced solid tumor such as melanoma, head and neck, liver or kidney cancer.

The V call is TRBV21-1, the J call TRBJ2-7. TRBV21-1 is a listed pseudogene. CDR3 length equals 14 residues. The CDR3 DNA follows: TGTGCCAGCAGCCCCGGGGCCTCGAGCTACGAGCAGTACTTC. Protein sequence: CASSPGASSYEQYF.

The chain combines TRBV2 with TRBJ1-3; D possibly corresponds to TRBD1 (5 bases). Per the germline V gene, CDR1 is SNHLY and CDR2 is FYNNEI. The CDR3 has 13 residues. The ends were cut back, 7 bases at V and 2 bases at J, with 9 bases in the middle. The CDR3 bases are TGTGCCAGCAAAGACAGCGCTGGAAACACCATATATTTT. Translating it yields CASKDSAGNTIYF.

The V gene is TRBV5-1, the J gene TRBJ1-1, with TRBD1 identical over 7 bases. The germline V gene has CDR1 SGHRS and CDR2 YFSETQ. The CDR3 covers 16 residues. Trimming removed 3 bases from V and 1 base from J; junction bases left unmatched: 9. CDR3 nucleotides: TGCGCCAGCAGCTCATTAAGGGGACAGTCGAACACTGAAGCTTTCTTT. Translated: CASSSLRGQSNTEAFF.

The CDR3, as DNA: TGTGCCAGCAGCTTAGCAGTCTACAATGAGCAGTTCTTC. Residues: CASSLAVYNEQFF. J is TRBJ2-1 and V is TRBV7-6, with D unclear. Trimming pared 0 bases from V and 3 bases from J, leaving 3 bases between. The CDR3 is made up of 13 amino acids. Germline lookup yields CDR1 SGHVS and CDR2 FNYEAQ. The whole variable domain, filled in from reference TRBV7-6 and TRBJ2-1, reads GAGVSQSPRYKVTKRGQDVALRCDPISGHVSLYWYRQALGQGPEFLTYFNYEAQQDKSGLPNDRFSAERPEGSISTLTIQRTEQRDSAMYRCASSLAVYNEQFFGPGTRLTVL.

The chain links TRBV29-1 to TRBJ1-2, with D tentatively TRBD1 (5 bases). The germline V gene encodes CDR1 SQVTM and CDR2 ANQGSEA. The CDR3 runs to 13 residues. Trimming stripped 5 bases from V and 5 bases from J, with 15 bases between. Here the CDR3 reads CSVLPGEGYGYTF. DNA for the CDR3: TGCAGCGTTTTGCCGGGAGAGGGGTATGGCTACACCTTC.

The CDR3 protein is CASSGRMNTEAFF. The CDR3 bases are TGTGCCAGCTCAGGCCGAATGAACACTGAAGCTTTCTTT. The chain links TRBV18 to TRBJ1-1; D ambiguous. Per germline, CDR1 KGHSH and CDR2 LQKENI. V lost 5 bases to trimming and J lost 0 bases, with 7 bases between them. The CDR3 covers 13 residues.

J is TRBJ2-5 and V is TRBV5-1, with TRBD1 identical over 8 bases. Losses at the gene ends were 0 bases for V and 5 bases for J; bases not matched to a gene: 6. The CDR3 loop spans 15 amino acids. CDR1 and CDR2 (germline): SGHRS, YFSETQ. The CDR3 bases are TGCGCCAGCAGCTTGGGGGACCGACAGGGGGAGACCCAGTACTTC. Its protein product is CASSLGDRQGETQYF.

The chain joins TRBV2 to TRBJ2-1, with D perhaps matching TRBD1 (5 bases). The CDR3 is 17 residues long. V was shortened by 10 bases and J by 4 bases, with 26 bases between the two germline ends. The germline V gene has CDR1 SNHLY and CDR2 FYNNEI. CDR3 sequence reads: CATRQHLLDKRYNEQFF. The CDR3 coding sequence is TGTGCCACCAGACAGCACTTATTGGACAAACGATACAATGAGCAGTTCTTC.

The genes are TRBV5-1 and TRBJ2-5; 9 bases match TRBD2. This CDR3 has 15 residues. CDR1 is SGHRS, CDR2 YFSETQ, per germline. V dropped 0 bases and J dropped 6; count of bases not matched to a gene: 6. Here the CDR3 DNA reads TGCGCCAGCAGCTTGGAGGGCGGGGGGGCGAAGACCCAGTACTTC. Its protein is CASSLEGGGAKTQYF.

In its sample, this clone was seen once. The chain couples TRBV19 to TRBJ1-2; D not certain. Germline-derived CDR1 and CDR2 are LNHDA and SQIVND (reference sequence). Trimming took 6 bases from V and 7 from J, leaving 9 bases between them. This CDR3 contains 11 residues. CDR3 DNA sequence: TGTGCCAGTAGGGATTTTTCTGGCTACACCTTC. Its translation: CASRDFSGYTF.

This clone appeared a single time. The V call is TRBV6-5, the J call TRBJ1-1; D is unresolved. The CDR3 has 16 residues. CDR1 MNHEY and CDR2 SVGAGI come from the germline V gene. Trimming cost V 0 bases and J 5 bases, with 16 bases left between them. In DNA, the CDR3 is TGTGCCAGCAGTTACTCTCTACCTTTAGCGGAAACTGAAGCTTTCTTT. Translation: CASSYSLPLAETEAFF.

The chain is built from TRBV29-1 and TRBJ1-3; 12 nucleotides agree with TRBD1. V was clipped by 4 bases and J by 4 bases; unmatched bases: 2. Germline V gives CDR1 SQVTM, CDR2 ANQGSEA. The CDR3 spans 14 residues. CDR3 bases: TGCAGCGTTGGGGACAGGGGGCACGGAAACACCATATATTTT. It encodes CSVGDRGHGNTIYF.

V gene TRBV2 combines with J gene TRBJ2-7, with D perhaps matching TRBD2 (7 bases). The V end lost 7 bases, the J end lost 1 base, and 11 bases lay between the germline ends. CDR3 length: 13 residues. Germline-derived CDR1 and CDR2 are SNHLY and FYNNEI. CDR3 in DNA: TGTGCCAGCATCAGGGGAGGGTCCTACGAGCAGTACTTC. This codes for CASIRGGSYEQYF.

A few counts support this clone. The chain links TRBV7-9 to TRBJ2-3; D may match TRBD1 or TRBD2 (6 bases each). The CDR3 spans 14 residues. Germline CDR1 reads SEHNR; CDR2 reads FQNEAQ (reference sequence). V dropped 5 bases and J dropped 4 bases, with 13 bases sitting between them. This CDR3 is CASSELGGPDTQYF. The DNA of the CDR3 is TGTGCCAGCAGCGAGCTAGGGGGGCCAGATACGCAGTATTTT.

This clone was seen once. The chain recombines TRBV6-6 with TRBJ1-2; D remains unclear. In germline, CDR1 is MNHNY, CDR2 SVGAGI (reference sequence). Trimming stripped 2 bases from V and 7 bases from J, with 11 bases between. CDR3 size: 13 residues. CDR3 loop: CASSYDGIVGYTF. The CDR3 coding sequence is TGTGCCAGCAGTTACGACGGTATTGTTGGCTACACCTTC.